Below, 18 T cell receptor beta chains from the same sample are listed, as sequenced in a study of T cells in Graves' hyperthyroidism and ophthalmopathy. Template material for amplifying TCR beta CDR3 regions consisted of RNA transcripts. The HTBI set primed first-round TCR CDR3 RT-PCR. From the multiplex PCR reads, TCRdb called clonotypes with MiXCR, one entry per CDR3 protein. The table lists fewer than 650,000 distinct CDR3 sequences, about 15% of them singletons, with over 11% in the top ten. Source material: blood. These receptors all stem from a middle-aged woman with Graves' hyperthyroidism.

This rearrangement joins TRBV6-1 to TRBJ2-2, with D perhaps TRBD1 (5 bases). The CDR3 consists of 14 residues. CDR1 MNHNS and CDR2 SASEGT come from the germline V gene. V shed 2 bases and J shed 7 bases, with 11 bases lying between them. The CDR3 is CASSESGLGGELFF. DNA of the CDR3: TGTGCCAGCAGTGAATCAGGGTTAGGCGGGGAGCTGTTTTTT.

This clonotype was detected ten times or more. The chain combines TRBV28 with TRBJ2-1; D gene ambiguous. Germline CDR1 MDHEN, CDR2 SYDVKM. V shed 3 bases and J shed 0 bases, with 9 bases lying between them. This CDR3 spans 15 amino acids. The CDR3, as DNA: TGTGCCAGCAGTTTCCAAAAGAGCTCCTACAATGAGCAGTTCTTC. Protein product: CASSFQKSSYNEQFF.

This clonotype has at least ten counts. The rearrangement uses TRBV11-2 and TRBJ2-1; either TRBD1 or TRBD2 may fit D (5 bases each). There are 15 residues in the CDR3. Trimming removed 3 bases at V and 3 bases at J, with 12 bases between. CDR1 and CDR2 from the germline V gene are SGHAT and FQNNGV. CDR3 bases: TGTGCCAGCAGCTTGGTTCGGGACGACTACAATGAGCAGTTCTTC. Its translation: CASSLVRDDYNEQFF.

Many counts were recorded for this clonotype. The J gene is TRBJ2-1, the V gene TRBV20-1, with 8 nucleotides matching TRBD2. Germline-derived CDR1 and CDR2 are DFQATT and SNEGSKA (reference sequence). CDR3 length: 17 amino acids. Here the CDR3 DNA reads TGCAGCACTCCGGGACTAGAGATCCCAAGCTCCTACAATGAGCAGTTCTTC. Protein: CSTPGLEIPSSYNEQFF.

This clonotype was recorded many times. V usage is TRBV28 and J usage is TRBJ1-2; tentative D call: TRBD1 (6 bases). Germline V lookup: CDR1 MDHEN, CDR2 SYDVKM. The V gene lost 8 bases and the J gene lost 7 bases, with 14 bases spanning the gap. The CDR3 has 12 residues. The CDR3 sequence is CASLRGAGGYTF. The CDR3, as DNA: TGTGCCAGCCTAAGGGGGGCGGGTGGCTACACCTTC.

In this sample, this clonotype turned up many times. The chain is built from TRBV14 and TRBJ2-1; D may be TRBD2 (5 bases). Deletions cut 4 bases from V and 10 bases from J, with 14 bases between. Per the germline V gene, CDR1 is SGHDN and CDR2 is FVKESK. The CDR3 length is 13 residues. The CDR3 DNA is TGTGCCAGCAGCCCCTTCCCTCGGGGAGAGCAGTTCTTC. Amino acid sequence: CASSPFPRGEQFF.

This rearrangement joins TRBV25-1 to TRBJ1-4; D perhaps matches TRBD1 (6 bases). The germline CDR1 and CDR2 sequences are MGHDK and SYGVNS. The CDR3 contains 13 residues. V was shortened by 7 bases and J by 5 bases, with 11 bases between the two germline ends. CDR3 nucleotides: TGTGCCAGCAAAGACAGGAAGAATGAAAAACTGTTTTTT. This gives the protein CASKDRKNEKLFF.

This clonotype was picked up many times. The rearrangement joins TRBV7-9 to TRBJ2-5; 12 bases align to TRBD1. Germline values: CDR1 SEHNR, CDR2 FQNEAQ (reference sequence). Losses at the gene ends were 1 base for V and 2 bases for J; bases not matched to a gene: 2. The CDR3 length is 16 residues. The CDR3: CASSLGDRGLQETQYF. For the CDR3, the DNA is TGTGCCAGCAGCTTAGGGGACAGGGGGCTGCAAGAGACCCAGTACTTC.

The sample holds many counts of this clonotype. This rearrangement joins TRBV12-3 or TRBV12-4 to TRBJ2-5; the D is unclear. With 5 bases removed from V and 3 bases from J, the gap between germline ends came to 7 bases. This CDR3 region has 12 residues. DNA for the CDR3: TGTGCCAGCAGTGGGCTGAAAGAGACCCAGTACTTC. Its protein is CASSGLKETQYF.

The chain combines TRBV6-1 with TRBJ1-6; a weak D match, TRBD1 (5 bases). From germline, CDR1 is MNHNS and CDR2 SASEGT. The CDR3 loop spans 15 amino acids. The V gene lost 2 bases and the J gene lost 5 bases, with 10 bases spanning the gap. As DNA, the CDR3 is TGTGCCAGCAGTGAAAAGGACACCGATAATTCACCCCTCCACTTT. Protein sequence: CASSEKDTDNSPLHF.

This clonotype turned up a few times. A much bigger clone sits one base away, suggesting this may be a read error. J is TRBJ2-3 and V is TRBV6-2 or TRBV6-3; D remains ambiguous. The CDR3 is made up of 13 amino acids. V lost 7 bases to trimming and J lost 0 bases, with 8 bases between them. Germline assignment: CDR1 MNHEY and CDR2 SVGEGT. The CDR3 is CASNFDSTDTQYF. DNA for the CDR3: TGTGCCAGCAATTTCGACAGCACAGATACGCAGTATTTT.

In this sample, this clonotype turned up many times. CDR3 coding DNA: TGTGCCACTGGAAAAGGGACTAGCGGGGTTTGGGGGGATGAGCAGTTCTTC. Residues: CATGKGTSGVWGDEQFF. The rearrangement joins TRBV27 to TRBJ2-1; TRBD2 matches 13 bases. CDR1 is MNHEY and CDR2 is SMNVEV in the germline V gene (reference sequence). The CDR3 covers 17 residues. Trimming at V came to 10 bases and at J to 8 bases, leaving 17 bases not matched to a gene.

The chain has TRBV20-1 and TRBJ2-5, with TRBD2 matching 11 bases. This CDR3 comprises 15 residues. The V gene end was trimmed by 3 bases and the J gene end by 4 bases; junction bases not matched to a gene: 7. Germline values: CDR1 DFQATT, CDR2 SNEGSKA (reference sequence). CDR3 loop: CSASSLAGGRETQYF. CDR3 bases: TGCAGTGCTAGTTCGCTAGCGGGAGGTCGAGAGACCCAGTACTTC.

This clonotype was found many times. The genes are TRBV29-1 and TRBJ2-5; 11 bases match TRBD1. The CDR3 sequence is 15 residues long. The germline CDR1 and CDR2 sequences are SQVTM and ANQGSEA. With 4 bases clipped from V and 4 bases from J, the junction kept 8 bases outside the gene matches. CDR3 in amino acids: CSVVQDRGRGETQYF. CDR3 DNA: TGCAGCGTTGTTCAGGACAGGGGGCGCGGAGAGACCCAGTACTTC.

This clonotype has at least ten counts. The V gene is TRBV3-1, the J gene TRBJ2-7; no clear D. Trimming stripped 1 base from V and 3 bases from J, with 7 bases between. Germline V CDR1 and CDR2: LGHDT, YNNKEL (reference sequence). This CDR3 has 13 amino acids. The CDR3 DNA reads as TGTGCCAGCAGCCAAGGGTTAATCTACGAGCAGTACTTC. Translation gives CASSQGLIYEQYF.

This clonotype was seen just once. The J gene is TRBJ2-5, the V gene TRBV2; D not certain. Trimming shortened V by 5 bases and J by 0 bases, and 7 bases separated the two germline ends. CDR1 and CDR2 (germline): SNHLY, FYNNEI. This CDR3 spans 13 amino acids. The CDR3 reads CASSRWYQETQYF. CDR3 DNA: TGTGCCAGCAGTCGTTGGTACCAAGAGACCCAGTACTTC.

The V and J genes are TRBV29-1 and TRBJ1-4; D may be TRBD1 (5 bases). The CDR3 has 11 amino acids. Germline assignment: CDR1 SQVTM and CDR2 ANQGSEA. V lost 5 bases to trimming and J lost 5 bases, with 6 bases between them. The CDR3 loop reads CSVRDNEKLFF. In DNA, the CDR3 is TGCAGCGTTCGGGACAATGAAAAACTGTTTTTT.

This clonotype showed up many times. J is TRBJ1-3 and V is TRBV28; D perhaps matches TRBD1 (5 bases). The CDR3 is made up of 14 amino acids. Germline assignment: CDR1 MDHEN and CDR2 SYDVKM. V was trimmed by 4 bases and J by 2 bases, leaving 9 bases between them. The CDR3 DNA is TGTGCCAGCAGTTCGGGGGGAACTGGAAACACCATATATTTT. This translates into CASSSGGTGNTIYF.